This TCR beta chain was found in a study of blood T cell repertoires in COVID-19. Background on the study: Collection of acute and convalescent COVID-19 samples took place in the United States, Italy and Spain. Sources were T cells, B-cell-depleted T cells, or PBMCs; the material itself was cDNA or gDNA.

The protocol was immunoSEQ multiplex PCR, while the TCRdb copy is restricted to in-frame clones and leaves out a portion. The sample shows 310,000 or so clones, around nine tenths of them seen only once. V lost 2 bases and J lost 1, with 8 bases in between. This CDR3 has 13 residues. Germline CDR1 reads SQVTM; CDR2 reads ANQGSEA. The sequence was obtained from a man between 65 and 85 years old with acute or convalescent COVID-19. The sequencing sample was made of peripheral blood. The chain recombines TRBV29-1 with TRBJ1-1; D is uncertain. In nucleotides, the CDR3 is TGCAGCGTTGAATCCCCAGGGAACACTGAAGCTTTCTTT. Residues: CSVESPGNTEAFF.